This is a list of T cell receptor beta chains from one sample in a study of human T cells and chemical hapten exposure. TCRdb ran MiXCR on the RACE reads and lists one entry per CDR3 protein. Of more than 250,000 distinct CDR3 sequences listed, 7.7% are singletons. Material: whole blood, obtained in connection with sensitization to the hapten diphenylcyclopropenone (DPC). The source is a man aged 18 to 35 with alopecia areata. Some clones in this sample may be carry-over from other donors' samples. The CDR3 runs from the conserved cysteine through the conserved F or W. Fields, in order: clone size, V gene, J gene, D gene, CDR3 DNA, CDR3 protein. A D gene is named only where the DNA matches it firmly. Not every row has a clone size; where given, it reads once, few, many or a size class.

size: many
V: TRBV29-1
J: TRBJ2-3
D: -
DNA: TGCAGCGGGGGGGACCTGACAGATACGCAGTATTTT
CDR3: CSGGDLTDTQYF

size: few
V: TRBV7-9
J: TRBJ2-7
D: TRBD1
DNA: TGTGCCAGCAGCACCGACAGGGACGAGCAGTACTTC
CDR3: CASSTDRDEQYF

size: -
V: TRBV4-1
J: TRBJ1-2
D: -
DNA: TGCGCCAGCAGCCAAAGGCAGTCCCTTCCCCTCCTCTATGGCTACACCTTC
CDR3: CASSQRQSLPLLYGYTF

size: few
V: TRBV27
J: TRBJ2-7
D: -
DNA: TGTGCCAGCAGTTTTGGGGCGGACAGAGCCTACGAGCAGTACTTC
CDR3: CASSFGADRAYEQYF

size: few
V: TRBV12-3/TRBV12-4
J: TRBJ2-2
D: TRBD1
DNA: TGTGCCAGCAGCCTGACAGGGAGAGGCGGGGAGCTGTTTTTT
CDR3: CASSLTGRGGELFF

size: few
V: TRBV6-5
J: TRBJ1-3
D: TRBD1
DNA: TGTGCCCTCGGGGACAGTTCTGGAAACACCATATATTTT
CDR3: CALGDSSGNTIYF

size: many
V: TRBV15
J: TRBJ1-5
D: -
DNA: TGTGCCACCAGCACTGAACGGTTTCAGCCCCAGCATTTT
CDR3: CATSTERFQPQHF

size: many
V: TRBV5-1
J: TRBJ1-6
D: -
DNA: TGCGCCAGCAGCTTGGGACCCAGCCTAAATTCACCCCTCCACTTT
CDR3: CASSLGPSLNSPLHF

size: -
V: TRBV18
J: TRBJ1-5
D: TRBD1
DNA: TGTGCCAGCTCACCAGGACAGGGATATCAGCCCCAGCATTTT
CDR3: CASSPGQGYQPQHF

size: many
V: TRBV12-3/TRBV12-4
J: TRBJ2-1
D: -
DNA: TGTGCCAGCAGCCCCGACGGCAGCTCCTACAATGAGCAGTTCTTC
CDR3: CASSPDGSSYNEQFF

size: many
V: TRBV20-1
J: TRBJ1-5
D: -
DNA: TGCAGTGCTAGAGGCTCGCAGCCCCAGCATTTT
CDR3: CSARGSQPQHF

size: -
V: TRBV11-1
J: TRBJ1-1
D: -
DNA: TGTGCCAGCAGCTTTGAAGGGTTTGAGAACACTGAAGCTTTCTTT
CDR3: CASSFEGFENTEAFF

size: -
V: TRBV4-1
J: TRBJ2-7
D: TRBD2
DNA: TGCGCCAGCAGCCCAGGACTAGCGGGGATGGCCCTGGCCCACGAGCAGTACTTC
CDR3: CASSPGLAGMALAHEQYF

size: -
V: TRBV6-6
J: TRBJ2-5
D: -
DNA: TGTGCCAGCACCCACAGGGAGGACCGACCAGAGACCCAGTACTTC
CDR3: CASTHREDRPETQYF

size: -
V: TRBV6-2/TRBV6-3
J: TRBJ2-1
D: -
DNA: TGTGCCAGCAGTTACCATCGTGGGGAGCCGAGCTCCTACAATGAGCAGTTCTTC
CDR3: CASSYHRGEPSSYNEQFF

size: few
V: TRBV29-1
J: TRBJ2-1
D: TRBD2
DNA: TGCAGCGTGGATGGACTAGGAACCCTTCATGAGCAGTTCTTC
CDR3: CSVDGLGTLHEQFF

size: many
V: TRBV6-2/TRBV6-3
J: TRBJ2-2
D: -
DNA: TGTGCCAGCAGTCTCTTCAGGGGAAAGAACACCGGGGAGCTGTTTTTT
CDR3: CASSLFRGKNTGELFF

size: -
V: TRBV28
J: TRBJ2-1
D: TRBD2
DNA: TGTGCCAGCAGTTTATGCCCGGGGACTAGATTTTGCTACAATGAGCAGTTCTTC
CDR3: CASSLCPGTRFCYNEQFF

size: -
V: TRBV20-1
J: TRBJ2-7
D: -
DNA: TGCAGTGCCTTTCCCCCGGGACCCTTGTACGAGCAGTACTTC
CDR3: CSAFPPGPLYEQYF

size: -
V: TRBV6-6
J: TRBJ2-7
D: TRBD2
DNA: TGTGCCAGCAGTCCCCAGACGGGGGGGCCCTACGAGCAGTACTTC
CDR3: CASSPQTGGPYEQYF

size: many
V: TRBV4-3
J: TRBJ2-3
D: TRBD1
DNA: TGCGCCAGCAGCCAAGACGCGGGACAGGGGACCACAGATACGCAGTATTTT
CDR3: CASSQDAGQGTTDTQYF

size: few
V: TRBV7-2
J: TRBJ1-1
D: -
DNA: TGTGCCAGCAGCTCCGCAGGCATCCCTGAAGCTTTCTTT
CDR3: CASSSAGIPEAFF

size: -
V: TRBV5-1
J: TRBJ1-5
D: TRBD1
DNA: TGCGCCAGCAGCTTGGGACCTCAGGGGGCCTATAGCAATCAGCCCCAGCATTTT
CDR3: CASSLGPQGAYSNQPQHF

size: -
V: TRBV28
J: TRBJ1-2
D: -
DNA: TGTGCCAGCAGCCAAATAGGCTATGGCTACACCTTC
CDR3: CASSQIGYGYTF

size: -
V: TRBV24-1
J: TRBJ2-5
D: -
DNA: TGTGCCACCAGTGATCCTACTAGACCTGGGACCCAGTACTTC
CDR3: CATSDPTRPGTQYF

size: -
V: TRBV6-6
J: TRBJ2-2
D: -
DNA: TGTGCCAGCAGTTCACCCTTCGGCGTCGCGAACACCGGGGAGCTGTTTTTT
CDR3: CASSSPFGVANTGELFF

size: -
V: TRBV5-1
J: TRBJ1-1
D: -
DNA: TGCGCCAGCAGCCTCAGACCAATGAACACTGAAGCTTTCTTT
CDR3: CASSLRPMNTEAFF

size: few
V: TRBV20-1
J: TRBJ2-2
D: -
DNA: TGCAGTGCTAGATCCCACACCGGGGAGCTGTTTTTT
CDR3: CSARSHTGELFF

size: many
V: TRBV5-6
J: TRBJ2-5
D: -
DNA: TGTGCCAGCAGCTCTTTAGGGCAAGAGACCCAGTACTTC
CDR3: CASSSLGQETQYF

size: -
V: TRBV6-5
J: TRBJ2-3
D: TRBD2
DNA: TGTGCCAGCAGATACGGGGGGGAGCCGTCGGATACGCAGTATTTT
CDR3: CASRYGGEPSDTQYF

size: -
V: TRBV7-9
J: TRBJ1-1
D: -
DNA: TGTGCCAGCTCCCCTCCCAACAGTGAAGCTTTCTTT
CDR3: CASSPPNSEAFF